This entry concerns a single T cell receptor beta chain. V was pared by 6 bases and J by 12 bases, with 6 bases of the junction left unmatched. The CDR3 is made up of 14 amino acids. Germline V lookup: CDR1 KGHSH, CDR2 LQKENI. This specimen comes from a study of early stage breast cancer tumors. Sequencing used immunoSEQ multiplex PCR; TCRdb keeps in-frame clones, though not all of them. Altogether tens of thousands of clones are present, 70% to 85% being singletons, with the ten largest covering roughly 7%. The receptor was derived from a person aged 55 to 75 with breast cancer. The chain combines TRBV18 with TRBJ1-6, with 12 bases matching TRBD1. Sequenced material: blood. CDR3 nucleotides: TGTGCCAGCTCTGCCGGGACAGGGGGCTTACCCCTCCACTTT. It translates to CASSAGTGGLPLHF.